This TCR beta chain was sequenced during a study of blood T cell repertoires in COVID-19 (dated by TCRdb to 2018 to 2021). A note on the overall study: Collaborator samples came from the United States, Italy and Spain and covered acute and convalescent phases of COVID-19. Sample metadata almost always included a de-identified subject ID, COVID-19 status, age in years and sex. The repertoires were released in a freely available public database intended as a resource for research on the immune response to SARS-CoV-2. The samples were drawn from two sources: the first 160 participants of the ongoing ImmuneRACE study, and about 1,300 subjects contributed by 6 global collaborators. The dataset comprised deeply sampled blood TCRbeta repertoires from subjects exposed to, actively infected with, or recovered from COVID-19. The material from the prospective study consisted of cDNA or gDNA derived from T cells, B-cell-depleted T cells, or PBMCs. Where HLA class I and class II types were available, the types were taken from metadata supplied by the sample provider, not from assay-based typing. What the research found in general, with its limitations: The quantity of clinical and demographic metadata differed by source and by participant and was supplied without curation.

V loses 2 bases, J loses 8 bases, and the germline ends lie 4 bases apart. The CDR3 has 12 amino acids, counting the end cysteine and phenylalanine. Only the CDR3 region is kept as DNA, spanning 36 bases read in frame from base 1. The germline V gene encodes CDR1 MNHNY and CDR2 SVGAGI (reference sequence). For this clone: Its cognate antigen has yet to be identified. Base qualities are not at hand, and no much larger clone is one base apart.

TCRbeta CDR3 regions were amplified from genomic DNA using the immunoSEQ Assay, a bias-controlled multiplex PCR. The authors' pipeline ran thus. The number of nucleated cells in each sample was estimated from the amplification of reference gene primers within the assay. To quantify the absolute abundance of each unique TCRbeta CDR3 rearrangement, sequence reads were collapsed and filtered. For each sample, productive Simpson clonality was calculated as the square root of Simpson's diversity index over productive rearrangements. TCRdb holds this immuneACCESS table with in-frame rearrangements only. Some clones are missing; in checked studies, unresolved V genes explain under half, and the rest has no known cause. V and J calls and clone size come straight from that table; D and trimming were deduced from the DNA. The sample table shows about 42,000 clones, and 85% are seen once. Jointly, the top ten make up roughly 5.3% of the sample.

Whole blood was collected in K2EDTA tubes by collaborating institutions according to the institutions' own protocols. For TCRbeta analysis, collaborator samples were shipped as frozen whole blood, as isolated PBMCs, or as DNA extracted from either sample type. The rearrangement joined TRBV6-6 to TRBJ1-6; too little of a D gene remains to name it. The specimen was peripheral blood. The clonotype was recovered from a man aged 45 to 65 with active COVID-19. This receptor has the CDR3 CASSYLDSPLHF. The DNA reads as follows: TGTGCCAGCAGTTACCTCGATTCACCCCTCCACTTT.